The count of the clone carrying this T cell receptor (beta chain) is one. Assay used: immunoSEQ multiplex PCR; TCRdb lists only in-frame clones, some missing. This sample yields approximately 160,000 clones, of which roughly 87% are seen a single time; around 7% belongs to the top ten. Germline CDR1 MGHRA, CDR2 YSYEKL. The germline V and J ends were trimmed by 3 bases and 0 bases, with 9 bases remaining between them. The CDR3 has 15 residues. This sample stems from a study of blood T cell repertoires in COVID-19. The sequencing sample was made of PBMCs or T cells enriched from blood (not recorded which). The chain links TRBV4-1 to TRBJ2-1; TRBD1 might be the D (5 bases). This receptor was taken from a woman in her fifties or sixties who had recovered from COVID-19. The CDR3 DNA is TGCGCCAGCAGCCAGGCAGGGCGCTCCTACAATGAGCAGTTCTTC. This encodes CASSQAGRSYNEQFF.